This paragraph reports one TCR beta chain. The sample belongs to a study of cytotoxic CD8 clonotypes in ibrutinib-treated CLL. Looking at the study overall: Patients: eleven to twelve relapsed/refractory, some 15 treatment-naive, under 18 IGHV unmutated. After median roughly 70 months, roughly 14 stayed in remission, approximately twelve progressed; responses roughly 25 partial, 2 complete.

Germline CDR1 reads MNHNS; CDR2 reads SASEGT. Trimming cost V 3 bases and J 8 bases, with 13 bases left between them. This CDR3 comprises 13 residues. Repertoires were generated with immunoSEQ multiplex PCR, while TCRdb's copy carries only in-frame clones and drops some. The data show roughly 36,000 clones, roughly three quarters seen once. The clonotype was recovered from a human donor with chronic lymphocytic leukemia. The V gene is TRBV6-1, the J gene TRBJ1-2; weak D call: TRBD1 (5 bases). Sequenced material: PBMCs, taken before ibrutinib treatment. The CDR3 loop is CASSDQGLRGYTF. CDR3 in DNA: TGTGCCAGCAGTGACCAGGGCCTGAGGGGCTACACCTTC.